This T cell receptor beta chain was documented in a study of blood T cell repertoires in COVID-19. Study summary: Acute-phase and convalescent COVID-19 samples originated in the United States, Italy and Spain. PBMCs, B-cell-depleted T cells, or T cells were the source of the cDNA or gDNA that made up the material.

Study processing details: Estimated nucleated cell counts came from reference gene primer amplification. The table came from immunoSEQ multiplex PCR; TCRdb's copy has only in-frame clones and leaves some out. That table furnishes V, J and clone size, whereas the DNA furnished D and trimming. Of 150,000 to 200,000 clones in the sample, 81% were seen once. Sequencing was done on a sample of peripheral blood. The clonotype comes from a human donor in a cohort sampled during active COVID-19.

The CDR3 DNA follows: TGTGCCAGCAGCTCCGGACAGGGCATGAACACTGAAGCTTTCTTT. Amino acids: CASSSGQGMNTEAFF. The chain recombines TRBV5-4 with TRBJ1-1, with 8 bases lining up with TRBD1. The CDR3 covers 15 residues. V gave up 3 bases and J gave up 0 bases; unmatched junction bases: 4. Germline-derived CDR1 and CDR2 are SGHNT and YYREEE (reference sequence).